The rows below give T cell receptor beta chains drawn from one sample of a study of T cell repertoires in cytomegalovirus infection. TCRdb re-called the reads through MiXCR, storing one row per CDR3 protein. The sample holds some 390,000 distinct CDR3 sequences, 15% to 20% seen once. Source material: PBMCs. The receptors were gathered from a human donor in good health (CMV status not recorded). Some clones in this sample may be carry-over from other donors' samples. Both conserved end residues are part of each CDR3. The D gene is left open where the match is weak.

TRBV10-2 | - | CASRSDYETYEQYF
TRBV12-3/TRBV12-4 | - | CASSSTPQTEKLFF
TRBV14 | - | CASSQVQGTPLHF
TRBV18 | - | CASSPQRTDTQYF
TRBV19 | TRBD1 | CATRGTGAYGYTF
TRBV29-1 | - | CSVDGNLSYEQYF
TRBV7-2 | - | CASRQTIYGYTF
TRBV19 | - | CASSPRQSQETQYF
TRBV5-4 | - | CASSTAGNTEAFF
TRBV2 | TRBD1 | CASGPLTGAVNSPLHF
TRBV19 | - | CASSTSRKREETQYF
TRBV6-2/TRBV6-3 | - | CASSNLDTQYF
TRBV10-3 | - | CAISADNYGYTF
TRBV7-8 | - | CASSLGGDMNTEAFF
TRBV28 | - | CASSSIDGAYEQYF
TRBV5-1 | - | CASSLAQGTYGYTF
TRBV2 | - | CASSARQGNYGYTF
TRBV27 | TRBD2 | CASHLGLAGGPRNEQFF
TRBV7-2 | - | CASSAGVSYEQYF
TRBV20-1 | - | CSAGTPSDTQYF
TRBV5-6 | - | CASSMRDWWYQETQYF
TRBV19 | - | CASSIDGAGYSYNEQFF
TRBV28 | - | CASSSPTDQNTEAFF
TRBV7-8 | TRBD1 | CASSHREGQGTTGELFF
TRBV7-2 | TRBD1 | CASSYTRQGYSPLHF
TRBV19 | - | CASSIWGGWTEAFF
TRBV6-6 | - | CASILGGGNEQFF
TRBV7-6 | - | CASSLSATAYEQYF
TRBV10-3 | - | CAINPGEGDTQYF
TRBV2 | - | CASHRVGNEQFF
TRBV18 | - | CASSPLVGEQYF
TRBV5-1 | - | CASSLAGQGLNTEAFF
TRBV4-2 | TRBD2 | CASSQGSTRGGTQTQYF
TRBV11-3 | - | CASSREFHNEQFF
TRBV12-3/TRBV12-4 | - | CASSFWRTDTQYF
TRBV7-2 | - | CASSLKPPYNEQFF
TRBV28 | TRBD2 | CASSLILAGARDTQYF
TRBV7-4 | - | CASSYQGLTNEKLFF
TRBV5-5 | TRBD2 | CASSRLAGADGELFF
TRBV2 | - | CASKQTDTQYF
TRBV4-3 | - | CASSQEASSDTQYF
TRBV7-2 | - | CASSFSVFEQFF
TRBV7-9 | - | CASSQLGRGLALYNEQFF
TRBV12-3/TRBV12-4 | - | CASRRGYEQFF
TRBV5-1 | - | CASSSDRLGLGYTF
TRBV4-3 | - | CASSQGGGATNEKLFF
TRBV7-7 | - | CASSVDSTNGELFF
TRBV18 | - | CASSPFRESTTGELFF
TRBV5-4 | - | CASSLGRPGNYGYTF
TRBV20-1 | - | CSADSDNNEQFF
TRBV6-2/TRBV6-3 | - | CASSYSRPYSNQPQHF
TRBV5-1 | - | CASSLGSAATDTQYF
TRBV7-2 | - | CASSLMSETGYTF
TRBV19 | - | CASSHFETQYF
TRBV5-1 | - | CASGPTGSGDTDTQYF
TRBV12-3/TRBV12-4 | - | CASSLVLAPGWTQYF
TRBV7-8 | TRBD1 | CASSAKAGQSNQPQHF
TRBV7-9 | - | CASSTNYQGWVIQYF